Shown below are 15 T cell receptor beta chains from a single sample sequenced in a study of control samples from healthy donors and cancer patients. Sequenced by immunoSEQ multiplex PCR; TCRdb stores in-frame clones only, minus some. The sample consists of around 110,000 clones, over 90% of them appearing once. The specimen was blood. Every receptor here comes from a man under 40 in good health.

This clone was counted between two and nine times. This rearrangement joins TRBV6-5 to TRBJ1-1, with D tentatively TRBD1 (5 bases). The CDR3 consists of 13 residues. V was clipped by 2 bases and J by 7 bases, with 11 bases between them. Germline V gives CDR1 MNHEY, CDR2 SVGAGI. CDR3 residues: CASSYPAGGEAFF. CDR3 DNA: TGTGCCAGCAGTTACCCAGCCGGGGGTGAAGCTTTCTTT.

With respect to this clone: The identical CDR3 is also encoded by other nucleotide sequences in the sample. The chain employs TRBV11-2 and TRBJ1-2, with 8 nucleotides matching TRBD1. Germline CDR1 is SGHAT and CDR2 is FQNNGV. Trimming at V came to 3 bases and at J to 6 bases, leaving 3 bases not matched to a gene. There are 13 residues in the CDR3. The CDR3 DNA is TGTGCCAGCAGCTTGGCAGGGGGCAATGGCTACACCTTC. Its protein is CASSLAGGNGYTF.

The rearrangement links TRBV19 to TRBJ2-4; the D is unclear. V shed 5 bases and J shed 7 bases, with 9 bases lying between them. The CDR3 is 12 amino acids. The germline gives CDR1 LNHDA, CDR2 SQIVND (reference sequence). CDR3 sequence reads: CASSATLNIQYF. The CDR3 DNA follows: TGTGCCAGTAGTGCCACACTTAACATTCAGTACTTC.

In this sample, this clone turned up once. V usage is TRBV7-8 and J usage is TRBJ1-2; TRBD1 matches at 10 bases. CDR3 size: 14 residues. V was pared by 5 bases and J by 5 bases, with 5 bases of the junction left unmatched. CDR1 is SGHVS and CDR2 is FQNEAQ in the germline V gene. CDR3 residues: CASSPTDRGYGYTF. The CDR3 coding sequence is TGTGCCAGCAGCCCCACGGACAGGGGGTATGGCTACACCTTC.

The chain carries TRBV28 and TRBJ1-4, with D possibly matching TRBD1 (5 bases). V was cut by 5 bases and J by 5 bases, with 9 bases left in between. The CDR3 has 13 residues. CDR1 and CDR2 from the germline V gene are MDHEN and SYDVKM. The CDR3 sequence: CASSDSRNEKLFF. Here the CDR3 DNA reads TGTGCCAGCAGTGACAGTAGGAATGAAAAACTGTTTTTT.

This chain joins TRBV19 and TRBJ2-7; D may match TRBD1 or TRBD2 (6 bases each). CDR3 size: 14 residues. Trimming shortened V by 8 bases and J by 5 bases, and 19 bases separated the two germline ends. Germline CDR1 reads LNHDA; CDR2 reads SQIVND (reference sequence). CDR3 amino acids: CASSPGDMWDEQYF. Written as DNA, the CDR3 is TGTGCCAGTTCCCCGGGGGACATGTGGGACGAGCAGTACTTC.

V is TRBV9 and J is TRBJ2-6; D is ambiguous. The CDR3 is 18 residues long. The V and J ends lost 0 bases and 2 bases respectively, with 15 bases between them. CDR1 and CDR2 (germline): SGDLS, YYNGEE. The CDR3 DNA reads TGTGCCAGCAGCGTAGAGTCCCTGCTCCTCCCTGGGGCCAACGTCCTGACTTTC. Its protein product is CASSVESLLLPGANVLTF.

The J gene is TRBJ2-5, the V gene TRBV13, with D possibly being TRBD1 (5 bases). V was pared by 7 bases and J by 5 bases, with 20 bases between. CDR3 size: 15 residues. Germline loops: CDR1 PRHDT, CDR2 FYEKMQ (reference sequence). CDR3 coding DNA: TGTGCCAGCAAAATAGGAAGGGGCGGTAGGGAGACCCAGTACTTC. This codes for CASKIGRGGRETQYF.

The V and J genes are TRBV29-1 and TRBJ1-1, with 7 bases that match TRBD1. There are 14 residues in the CDR3. Germline CDR1 SQVTM, CDR2 ANQGSEA. Germline trimming cut 2 bases from V and 1 base from J; bases unmatched to any gene: 4. CDR3 sequence (DNA): TGCAGCGTTGAAATGGGACAGTGGAACACTGAAGCTTTCTTT. Translation gives CSVEMGQWNTEAFF.

V gene TRBV25-1 combines with J gene TRBJ2-7; tentatively, D is TRBD1 (5 bases). The germline V gene encodes CDR1 MGHDK and CDR2 SYGVNS. Trimming removed 4 bases from V and 6 bases from J, with 13 bases in between. CDR3 length: 13 residues. The CDR3 protein is CASSAIRVSEQYV. CDR3 nucleotide sequence: TGTGCCAGCAGTGCCATCAGGGTCAGCGAGCAGTACGTC.

This clone has just a few counts. This chain joins TRBV2 and TRBJ2-2, with D possibly being TRBD1 or TRBD2 (6 bases each). Trimming removed 5 bases from V and 2 bases from J, with 21 bases in between. Per germline, CDR1 SNHLY and CDR2 FYNNEI. CDR3 length equals 18 residues. CDR3 bases: TGTGCCAGCAGTCCTCAGGTGGGCAGGGGAGGCAACACCGGGGAGCTGTTTTTT. Protein: CASSPQVGRGGNTGELFF.

This chain links TRBV5-6 with TRBJ2-1; D may be TRBD1 (5 bases). Germline CDR1 is SGHDT and CDR2 is YYEEEE. The CDR3 runs 17 residues. V was trimmed by 0 bases and J by 0 bases, leaving 13 bases between them. The CDR3 DNA reads TGTGCCAGCAGCTTGGATAGGGGATTTAACTCCTACAATGAGCAGTTCTTC. Translating gives CASSLDRGFNSYNEQFF.

V and J are TRBV6-5 and TRBJ2-3; unclear D gene. Between the trimmed V and J ends, which lost 0 bases and 5 bases, there was a span of 12 bases. Germline CDR1 and CDR2: MNHEY and SVGAGI. The CDR3 length is 15 residues. The CDR3: CASSYSTVSVDTQYF. The CDR3 region has the DNA TGTGCCAGCAGTTACTCGACCGTTTCGGTAGATACGCAGTATTTT.

This chain uses TRBV27 with TRBJ1-2; 7 positions agree with TRBD1. V was clipped by 5 bases and J by 4 bases; unmatched bases: 10. Germline V gives CDR1 MNHEY, CDR2 SMNVEV (reference sequence). This CDR3 region has 15 residues. For the CDR3, the DNA is TGTGCCAGCAGTCCGACTCGGGACAGTTCCTATGGCTACACCTTC. This sequence encodes CASSPTRDSSYGYTF.

The CDR3 reads CASSSPTGRNYGYTF. CDR3 nucleotides: TGCGCCAGCAGCTCGCCGACAGGGCGAAACTATGGCTACACCTTC. The J gene is TRBJ1-2, the V gene TRBV5-1, with 7 bases aligning to TRBD1. The germline CDR1 and CDR2 sequences are SGHRS and YFSETQ. V shed 3 bases, J shed 2 bases, and the junction held 7 bases outside the gene matches. The CDR3 extends over 15 amino acids.